Below, 30 T cell receptor beta chains from the same sample are listed, as sequenced in a study of a mutant IDH1 vaccine in newly diagnosed glioma. Time point of the sample: baseline, week 1 (first vaccination visit). Treatment: pre-vaccination baseline after standard-of-care therapy. Sequencing was performed with immunoSEQ multiplex PCR; in TCRdb, only in-frame clones are kept and a portion is missing. The table lists 60,000 to 85,000 clones, about four fifths of them singletons. The sample in question was PBMCs, obtained from a glioma patient treated with radiotherapy, temozolomide or both. These TCRs come from a man between 45 and 60 years old with glioma.

The V call is TRBV4-1, the J call TRBJ2-7; 7 bases map to TRBD1. There are 15 residues in the CDR3. V shed 3 bases and J 2 bases; nucleotides not matched to a gene: 7. In germline, CDR1 is MGHRA, CDR2 YSYEKL. CDR3 DNA sequence: TGCGCCAGCAGCCAGTTGACAGGGCCTGCCTACGAGCAGTACTTC. Protein sequence: CASSQLTGPAYEQYF.

This chain joins TRBV2 and TRBJ2-5, with 10 bases identical to TRBD2. Trimming cost V 5 bases and J 6 bases; bases outside gene matches: 9. The length of the CDR3 is 15 residues. CDR1 is SNHLY and CDR2 is FYNNEI in the germline V gene. CDR3 amino acids: CASSTSGATPKTQYF. For the CDR3, the DNA is TGTGCCAGCAGTACTAGCGGGGCTACTCCCAAGACCCAGTACTTC.

This clone was detected a few times. The chain uses TRBV30 and TRBJ2-2; D is ambiguous. Germline CDR1 and CDR2: GTSNPN and SVGIG (reference sequence). Trimming took off 3 bases at V and 1 base at J, with 12 bases between the two ends. This CDR3 contains 15 residues. The CDR3 bases are TGTGCCTGGAGGGTTCAACTAATGAACACCGGGGAGCTGTTTTTT. Protein product: CAWRVQLMNTGELFF. The full variable domain, its missing parts supplied by reference TRBV30 and TRBJ2-2, is SQTIHQWPATLVQPVGSPLSLECTVEGTSNPNLYWYRQAAGRGLQLLFYSVGIGQISSEVPQNLSASRPQDRQFILSSKKLLLSDSGFYLCAWRVQLMNTGELFFGEGSRLTVL.

The rearrangement joins TRBV28 to TRBJ2-7; tentative D call: TRBD2 (5 bases). The germline gives CDR1 MDHEN, CDR2 SYDVKM. V gave up 7 bases and J gave up 0 bases, with 13 bases separating them. The CDR3 has 14 amino acids. CDR3 loop: CASNTADGSYEQYF. CDR3 DNA: TGTGCCAGCAACACAGCGGACGGCTCCTACGAGCAGTACTTC.

The chain combines TRBV5-1 with TRBJ2-7; TRBD2 matches 7 bases. This CDR3 spans 15 amino acids. Germline V gene sequence: CDR1 SGHRS, CDR2 YFSETQ. V shed 2 bases, J shed 6 bases, and the junction held 11 bases outside the gene matches. CDR3 protein: CASSLTAGSSGEQYF. The CDR3, as DNA: TGCGCCAGCAGCTTAACAGCGGGGTCGTCGGGCGAGCAGTACTTC. Drawing the rest from reference TRBV5-1 and TRBJ2-7, the complete variable domain is KAGVTQTPRYLIKTRGQQVTLSCSPISGHRSVSWYQQTPGQGLQFLFEYFSETQRNKGNFPGRFSGRQFSNSRSEMNVSTLELGDSALYLCASSLTAGSSGEQYFGPGTRLTVT.

V usage is TRBV13 and J usage is TRBJ1-5; D call uncertain. The V gene's germline CDR1 is PRHDT and CDR2 FYEKMQ (reference sequence). CDR3 length: 12 amino acids. With 0 bases removed from V and 6 bases from J, the gap between germline ends came to 3 bases. The DNA for the CDR3 is TGTGCCAGCAGCTTAGGAGCTCAGCCCCAGCATTTT. This gives the protein CASSLGAQPQHF.

This sequence joins TRBV14 and TRBJ2-1, with TRBD1 identical over 10 bases. The CDR3 sequence is 17 residues long. Per germline, CDR1 SGHDN and CDR2 FVKESK. Unmatched junction bases numbered 8, after V lost 0 bases and J lost 6 bases. The chain's CDR3 is CASSQDLGTGVSNEQFF. Here the CDR3 DNA reads TGTGCCAGCAGCCAAGATTTAGGGACAGGGGTCTCCAATGAGCAGTTCTTC.

This clone has just one count. The chain carries TRBV5-4 and TRBJ1-1, with 7 bases aligning to TRBD1. Germline V CDR1 and CDR2: SGHNT, YYREEE (reference sequence). The V and J ends lost 4 bases and 1 base, in that order; junction bases with no gene match: 10. This CDR3 is built from 16 residues. In DNA, the CDR3 is TGTGCCAGCAGCCCTCATGACAGGGTTCGGAACACTGAAGCTTTCTTT. Amino acid sequence: CASSPHDRVRNTEAFF.

The CDR3 coding sequence is TGTGCCTGGAGTGTACTAAGCTCCTACAATGAGCAGTTCTTC. As protein: CAWSVLSSYNEQFF. This chain links TRBV30 with TRBJ2-1; unclear D gene. This CDR3 has 14 residues. CDR1 GTSNPN and CDR2 SVGIG come from the germline V gene (reference sequence). Trimming stripped 0 bases from V and 0 bases from J, with 6 bases between. Looking up the rest from reference TRBV30 and TRBJ2-1 gives the full variable domain: SQTIHQWPATLVQPVGSPLSLECTVEGTSNPNLYWYRQAAGRGLQLLFYSVGIGQISSEVPQNLSASRPQDRQFILSSKKLLLSDSGFYLCAWSVLSSYNEQFFGPGTRLTVL.

This rearrangement joins TRBV7-6 to TRBJ2-7; TRBD1 matches at 9 bases. CDR1 SGHVS and CDR2 FNYEAQ come from the germline V gene. The CDR3 is 20 amino acids. J was trimmed by 5 bases and V by 2 bases; bases with no gene match: 22. The CDR3 spells CASSLITGTGRERCGNEQYF. The CDR3 coding sequence is TGTGCCAGCAGCTTAATTACCGGGACAGGGAGGGAGAGGTGTGGAAACGAGCAGTACTTC.

This sequence joins TRBV5-1 and TRBJ1-1; no firm D call. V dropped 0 bases and J dropped 3 bases, with 12 bases sitting between them. This CDR3 is 15 amino acids long. The V gene's germline CDR1 is SGHRS and CDR2 YFSETQ. CDR3 nucleotides: TGCGCCAGCAGCTTGGGTATGGGATTGGACACTGAAGCTTTCTTT. Protein product: CASSLGMGLDTEAFF.

The V gene is TRBV5-1, the J gene TRBJ1-1; D gene unclear. The germline V gene encodes CDR1 SGHRS and CDR2 YFSETQ. V was cut by 5 bases and J by 6 bases, with 14 bases left in between. The CDR3 is made up of 13 amino acids. CDR3 DNA sequence: TGCGCCAGCAGTCAAGCCGGACGCGCTGAAGCTTTCTTT. Protein product: CASSQAGRAEAFF.

The chain employs TRBV29-1 and TRBJ1-5, with D possibly matching TRBD1 (5 bases). Per germline, CDR1 SQVTM and CDR2 ANQGSEA. CDR3 size: 13 residues. Trimming took 4 bases from V and 8 from J, leaving 15 bases between them. CDR3 sequence (DNA): TGCAGCGTTGGCCAGGGCCCTATGGAGCCCCAGCATTTT. Translation gives CSVGQGPMEPQHF.

The V call is TRBV7-9, the J call TRBJ2-7; D is undetermined. The CDR3 totals 12 residues. From germline, CDR1 is SEHNR and CDR2 FQNEAQ (reference sequence). Trimming took off 2 bases at V and 3 bases at J, with 5 bases between the two ends. In DNA form, the CDR3 reads TGTGCCAGCAGCTTAACTGACTACGAGCAGTACTTC. Protein product: CASSLTDYEQYF.

The rearrangement joins TRBV18 to TRBJ2-7, with D possibly TRBD2 on 7 matching bases. The CDR3 is 13 residues long. The germline V gene encodes CDR1 KGHSH and CDR2 LQKENI. Trimming stripped 6 bases from V and 5 bases from J, with 14 bases between. The CDR3 DNA is TGTGCCAGCTCTTGGGAGGGGGGCGACGAGCAGTACTTC. Its protein product is CASSWEGGDEQYF.

This rearrangement joins TRBV5-6 to TRBJ1-2; no reliable D call. Germline values: CDR1 SGHDT, CDR2 YYEEEE. This CDR3 has 13 residues. V was shortened by 0 bases and J by 7 bases, with 10 bases between the two germline ends. This CDR3 reads CASSLVGVRGYTF. DNA for the CDR3: TGTGCCAGCAGCTTGGTTGGGGTTCGTGGCTACACCTTC.

V and J are TRBV6-5 and TRBJ1-6; possibly TRBD1 for D (5 bases). The CDR3 loop spans 15 amino acids. Trimming shortened V by 5 bases and J by 3 bases, and 11 bases separated the two germline ends. In germline, CDR1 is MNHEY, CDR2 SVGAGI. CDR3 residues: CASSMRGGYNSPLHF. The CDR3 DNA is TGTGCCAGCAGTATGAGGGGCGGCTATAATTCACCCCTCCACTTT.

The chain couples TRBV5-1 to TRBJ2-7; D not certain. There are 13 residues in the CDR3. Trimming removed 3 bases at V and 5 bases at J, with 12 bases between. Germline assignment: CDR1 SGHRS and CDR2 YFSETQ. The CDR3 nucleotides are TGCGCCAGCAGCTATCCGGGCTCGGACGAGCAGTACTTC. The encoded protein is CASSYPGSDEQYF.

The chain employs TRBV19 and TRBJ1-1; D not resolved. The CDR3 is 14 amino acids. Per the germline V gene, CDR1 is LNHDA and CDR2 is SQIVND (reference sequence). Trimming stripped 7 bases from V and 4 bases from J, with 16 bases between. CDR3 coding DNA: TGTGCCAGTACCATACAGCGAGGTGGCACTGAAGCTTTCTTT. Its protein is CASTIQRGGTEAFF.

This rearrangement joins TRBV7-3 to TRBJ1-1; TRBD1 aligns across 8 bases. CDR3 length: 13 amino acids. The V gene end was trimmed by 4 bases and the J gene end by 4 bases; junction bases not matched to a gene: 2. Germline-derived CDR1 and CDR2 are SGHTA and FQGTGA. The chain's CDR3 is CASSSGQGTEAFF. The CDR3 coding sequence is TGTGCCAGCAGCTCCGGACAGGGCACTGAAGCTTTCTTT.

The chain carries TRBV14 and TRBJ1-1, with no clear D. The V and J ends lost 1 base and 1 base respectively, with 13 bases between them. In germline, CDR1 is SGHDN, CDR2 FVKESK. This CDR3 has 16 amino acids. The CDR3 region is CASSQVGGRTNTEAFF. The CDR3 bases are TGTGCCAGCAGCCAAGTGGGCGGACGCACGAACACTGAAGCTTTCTTT.

This clone turned up a few times. This chain joins TRBV30 and TRBJ1-2, with D uncertain. The V and J ends lost 3 bases and 1 base respectively, with 6 bases between them. Germline V CDR1 and CDR2: GTSNPN, SVGIG (reference sequence). This CDR3 comprises 12 residues. The CDR3 loop is CAWSRGNYGYTF. DNA of the CDR3: TGTGCCTGGAGCCGGGGTAACTATGGCTACACCTTC.

The gene calls are TRBV27 and TRBJ1-2, with 7 positions matching TRBD1. The J segment lost 8 bases and the V segment lost 7 bases, leaving 19 bases of the junction unmatched. The germline V gene encodes CDR1 MNHEY and CDR2 SMNVEV (reference sequence). This CDR3 region has 16 residues. DNA for the CDR3: TGTGCCAGCACCCCAGTGGGACAGATTCACATGGGGGGCTACACCTTC. It specifies CASTPVGQIHMGGYTF.

V is TRBV7-9 and J is TRBJ1-1, with D tentatively TRBD1 (5 bases). Trimming took off 5 bases at V and 4 bases at J, with 14 bases between the two ends. Germline CDR1 and CDR2: SEHNR and FQNEAQ (reference sequence). There are 14 residues in the CDR3. CDR3 DNA sequence: TGTGCCAGCAGCCGGCAGGGCATCACCACTGAAGCTTTCTTT. Amino acid sequence: CASSRQGITTEAFF.

The rearrangement joins TRBV25-1 to TRBJ1-2; maybe TRBD1 (6 bases). Trimming pared 5 bases from V and 3 bases from J, leaving 10 bases between. This CDR3 comprises 13 residues. Looked up from germline, CDR1 is MGHDK and CDR2 is SYGVNS. The CDR3 DNA reads TGTGCCAGCAGTTCCCAGGGGTACTATGGCTACACCTTC. Translated: CASSSQGYYGYTF.

The J gene is TRBJ1-4, the V gene TRBV5-5; D call uncertain. V was clipped by 2 bases and J by 8 bases, with 13 bases between them. CDR3 size: 14 residues. From germline, CDR1 is SGHKS and CDR2 YYEKEE (reference sequence). The CDR3 spells CASSLDPLPEKLFF. The DNA of the CDR3 is TGTGCCAGCAGCTTAGATCCGCTACCCGAAAAACTGTTTTTT.

The rearrangement links TRBV30 to TRBJ1-5; D perhaps matches TRBD1 (5 bases). This CDR3 is built from 16 residues. Trimming took 2 bases from V and 0 from J, leaving 14 bases between them. Germline CDR1 GTSNPN, CDR2 SVGIG (reference sequence). The CDR3 loop is CAWSRTGGYSNQPQHF. The CDR3, as DNA: TGTGCCTGGAGTAGGACCGGGGGGTATAGCAATCAGCCCCAGCATTTT.

The V gene is TRBV6-5, the J gene TRBJ1-5; D might be TRBD1 (6 bases). Germline-derived CDR1 and CDR2 are MNHEY and SVGAGI. Deletions cut 6 bases from V and 5 bases from J, with 14 bases between. The CDR3 covers 14 residues. CDR3 loop: CASRQRGGYQPQHF. The CDR3 DNA reads as TGTGCCAGCAGGCAAAGAGGGGGGTATCAGCCCCAGCATTTT.

This clone was observed once. The V call is TRBV4-2, the J call TRBJ2-2; 10 bases map to TRBD1. The germline V gene has CDR1 LGHNA and CDR2 YNFKEQ. This CDR3 has 16 amino acids. The V gene end was trimmed by 2 bases and the J gene end by 6 bases; junction bases not matched to a gene: 6. The CDR3 protein is CASSQNGDRGSGELFF. Written as DNA, the CDR3 is TGTGCCAGCAGCCAAAATGGGGACAGGGGTTCCGGGGAGCTGTTTTTT.

This chain joins TRBV6-5 and TRBJ1-3, with 9 bases aligning to TRBD1. V shed 2 bases, J shed 0 bases, and the junction held 2 bases outside the gene matches. Germline CDR1 reads MNHEY; CDR2 reads SVGAGI. This CDR3 has 16 amino acids. The CDR3 DNA is TGTGCCAGCAGTTACGGGACAGGGCTCTCTGGAAACACCATATATTTT. This encodes CASSYGTGLSGNTIYF.